This entry lists 2 T cell receptor beta chains sequenced from one sample in a study of cytomegalovirus exposure and HLA in healthy donors. The PCR employed 60 Vbeta primers together with 13 Jbeta primers. Produced via immunoSEQ multiplex PCR; TCRdb's table is partial and in-frame only. The data hold about 200,000 clones, with 70% to 80% observed a single time. Sequenced sample: PBMCs. All receptors derive from a girl between 10 and 17 years old in good health and CMV-seropositive.

This chain links TRBV6-1 with TRBJ1-2; D remains unclear. The CDR3 totals 13 residues. The V and J ends lost 2 bases and 2 bases respectively, with 6 bases between them. The germline gives CDR1 MNHNS, CDR2 SASEGT. The CDR3 loop reads CASSENGNYGYTF. Written as DNA, the CDR3 is TGTGCCAGCAGTGAAAACGGGAACTATGGCTACACCTTC.

The J gene is TRBJ2-1, the V gene TRBV7-2, with 10 bases matching TRBD1. The CDR3 has 15 residues. The germline CDR1 and CDR2 sequences are SGHTA and FQGNSA. Unmatched junction bases numbered 3, after V lost 5 bases and J lost 2 bases. This CDR3 is CASSLGQGAYNEQFF. DNA for the CDR3: TGTGCCAGCAGCCTCGGACAGGGGGCCTACAATGAGCAGTTCTTC.